The entry below gives a single T cell receptor beta chain sequence along with its context. The assay was immunoSEQ multiplex PCR, and TCRdb's table has in-frame clones only and misses some. The sample holds about 220,000 clones, roughly 84% seen once. Germline V lookup: CDR1 SGHDT, CDR2 YYEEEE. CDR3 size: 14 residues. V trimming: 4 bases; J trimming: 7 bases; junction bases outside the gene matches: 10. These data are taken from a study of blood T cell repertoires in COVID-19. The V call is TRBV5-6, the J call TRBJ1-1, with 7 bases identical to TRBD1. The sequenced material came from peripheral blood. The receptor was isolated from a woman in her fifties or sixties with acute or convalescent COVID-19. The CDR3 DNA follows: TGTGCCAGCAGCAGCATTACGGGGACAGTTGAAGCTTTCTTT. Amino acids: CASSSITGTVEAFF.